The next 14 T cell receptor beta chains were all read from a single sample in a study of response to subunit inactivated influenza vaccine. TCRdb reanalysed the RT-PCR reads using MiXCR and keeps one entry per CDR3 protein. In the table there are 800,000 to 1,000,000 distinct CDR3 sequences, 21% of which are singletons. The input for sequencing was PBMCs from blood, taken 4 to 6 days after vaccination. These receptors all come from a man in his fifties who received an inactivated influenza vaccine.

This clonotype was recorded a few times. V usage is TRBV6-5 and J usage is TRBJ2-3; D remains unclear. This CDR3 has 15 amino acids. Germline assignment: CDR1 MNHEY and CDR2 SVGAGI. V was trimmed by 4 bases and J by 2 bases, leaving 13 bases between them. The CDR3, as DNA: TGTGCCAGCAGTTTGGGTCAGTCGGCCACAGATACGCAGTATTTT. Protein: CASSLGQSATDTQYF.

A few counts support this clonotype. The V gene is TRBV18, the J gene TRBJ1-4; tentative D call: TRBD1 (5 bases). This CDR3 spans 13 amino acids. Germline V CDR1 and CDR2: KGHSH, LQKENI. Between the trimmed V and J ends, which lost 3 bases and 14 bases, there was a span of 16 bases. CDR3 protein: CASSPNSRQRLFF. The CDR3 DNA reads TGTGCCAGCTCACCTAACAGCCGACAGAGGCTGTTTTTT.

This clonotype appeared many times. This chain joins TRBV7-2 and TRBJ2-7; 9 bases agree with TRBD1. Germline CDR1 reads SGHTA; CDR2 reads FQGNSA. CDR3 length equals 13 residues. The trim removed 5 bases at V and 5 bases at J, leaving 4 bases unmatched. Written as DNA, the CDR3 is TGTGCCAGCAGCGGACAGGGGCGGAACGAGCAGTACTTC. Encoded protein: CASSGQGRNEQYF.

In its sample, this clonotype was seen a few times. This chain joins TRBV7-9 and TRBJ2-7; 13 bases align to TRBD2. J lost 4 bases, V lost 3 bases, and 6 bases had no gene match. The CDR3 runs 16 residues. Germline CDR1 is SEHNR and CDR2 is FQNEAQ (reference sequence). CDR3 in DNA: TGTGCCAGCAGCTTCACCGGGACTAGCGGGGTATACGAGCAGTACTTC. It translates to CASSFTGTSGVYEQYF.

This clonotype was observed many times. J is TRBJ1-5 and V is TRBV7-2, with a possible D match to TRBD1 (5 bases). The CDR3 is 12 amino acids. CDR1 SGHTA and CDR2 FQGNSA come from the germline V gene. The V gene lost 1 base and the J gene lost 10 bases, with 8 bases spanning the gap. The CDR3 region has the DNA TGTGCCAGCAGCTTAGGGGGCGGTCCCCAGCATTTT. Translating it yields CASSLGGGPQHF.

The rearrangement uses TRBV20-1 and TRBJ2-7, with 8 bases aligning to TRBD2. Looked up from germline, CDR1 is DFQATT and CDR2 is SNEGSKA (reference sequence). This CDR3 is 15 amino acids long. After removal of 5 bases from V and 5 bases from J, the junction contained 14 bases not matched to a gene. CDR3 DNA sequence: TGCAGTGCTCCAGAGTCCGGGAGGGGGTCTGACGAGCAGTACTTC. Protein: CSAPESGRGSDEQYF.

This clonotype was seen only a few times. The chain recombines TRBV30 with TRBJ1-1, with D perhaps TRBD1 (5 bases). Trimming took off 3 bases at V and 0 bases at J, with 11 bases between the two ends. This CDR3 spans 14 amino acids. Germline V lookup: CDR1 GTSNPN, CDR2 SVGIG (reference sequence). The CDR3 sequence is CAWSWGGMNTEAFF. Written as DNA, the CDR3 is TGTGCCTGGAGCTGGGGGGGAATGAACACTGAAGCTTTCTTT.

This chain joins TRBV9 and TRBJ2-2; D not resolved. Germline CDR1 reads SGDLS; CDR2 reads YYNGEE. V was cut by 2 bases and J by 6 bases, with 8 bases left in between. The CDR3 loop spans 13 amino acids. The CDR3 bases are TGTGCCAGCAGCGTGGGCGATGCCGGGGAGCTGTTTTTT. Protein product: CASSVGDAGELFF.

The sample holds a few counts of this clonotype. V usage is TRBV6-5 and J usage is TRBJ1-2; D is uncertain. V lost 2 bases and J lost 2, with 9 bases in between. CDR1 and CDR2 (germline): MNHEY, SVGAGI. CDR3 size: 14 residues. DNA for the CDR3: TGTGCCAGCAGTTACGACTGGAAGAACTATGGCTACACCTTC. As protein: CASSYDWKNYGYTF.

This clonotype has ten or more counts. The chain employs TRBV7-2 and TRBJ1-2; D gene ambiguous. This CDR3 is built from 13 residues. Trimming removed 4 bases from V and 8 bases from J, with 14 bases in between. From germline, CDR1 is SGHTA and CDR2 FQGNSA. This chain's CDR3 is CASSYRQDVGYTF. The CDR3 region has the DNA TGTGCCAGCAGCTACCGGCAGGACGTCGGCTACACCTTC.

The chain joins TRBV6-1 to TRBJ2-1; TRBD1 agrees at 10 bases. V lost 7 bases to trimming and J lost 7 bases; unmatched junction nucleotides: 10. This CDR3 is 15 amino acids long. Germline loops: CDR1 MNHNS, CDR2 SASEGT. This CDR3 is CASKEDRGRINEQFF. The CDR3 DNA reads as TGTGCCAGCAAAGAAGACAGGGGGCGCATTAATGAGCAGTTCTTC.

This clonotype was seen a handful of times. The chain joins TRBV20-1 to TRBJ1-5; D is possibly TRBD1 (5 bases). The CDR3 is 15 residues long. Germline assignment: CDR1 DFQATT and CDR2 SNEGSKA (reference sequence). Between the trimmed V and J ends, which lost 4 bases and 3 bases, there was a span of 16 bases. CDR3 coding DNA: TGCAGTGCTAACCCCGACAGCATACTCAATCAGCCCCAGCATTTT. It specifies CSANPDSILNQPQHF.

The chain couples TRBV7-9 to TRBJ2-1; a weak D match, TRBD2 (6 bases). This CDR3 contains 16 residues. Trimming stripped 8 bases from V and 0 bases from J, with 17 bases between. Germline values: CDR1 SEHNR, CDR2 FQNEAQ (reference sequence). CDR3 sequence reads: CASRPPSASSYNEQFF. In DNA, the CDR3 is TGTGCCAGCCGACCCCCTAGCGCTTCCTCCTACAATGAGCAGTTCTTC.

The V and J genes are TRBV11-2 and TRBJ2-1; D possibly matches TRBD1 or TRBD2 (7 bases each). Trimming shortened V by 8 bases and J by 2 bases, and 16 bases separated the two germline ends. CDR1 is SGHAT and CDR2 is FQNNGV in the germline V gene. There are 15 residues in the CDR3. CDR3 amino acids: CASAPRGGAYNEQFF. The CDR3, as DNA: TGTGCCAGCGCCCCCAGGGGGGGGGCCTACAATGAGCAGTTCTTC.